This paragraph reports one TCR beta chain. What it binds is not known. 60 Vbeta and 13 Jbeta primers were used in PCR. Only in-frame clones appear in the TCRdb table, and some are missing; sequencing was by immunoSEQ multiplex PCR. The sample yields approximately 170,000 clones, less than 80% seen once. The sample is drawn from a study of cytomegalovirus exposure and HLA in healthy donors. Whole-study context: T cells numbering some 170 million yielded some 120 million unique TCR beta sequences in an earlier analysis.

Findings and caveats of the study: An ancestry cluster, one associated with Asian ancestry, reportedly showed fewer N-insertions than the approximately 670-donor mean in a later analysis.

The length of the CDR3 is 13 residues. V lost 9 bases and J lost 4, with 16 bases in between. Germline values: CDR1 WNHNN, CDR2 SYGVQD (reference sequence). Sequencing input: PBMCs. The source is a female donor in good health and CMV-seronegative. The chain is built from TRBV10-1 and TRBJ2-7; tentatively, D is TRBD2 (5 bases). The CDR3 here is CASSKTRKYEQYF. The CDR3 nucleotides are TGCGCCAGTTCTAAAACTAGAAAATACGAGCAGTACTTC.